This entry is about one T cell receptor (beta chain). Its antigen target is currently unknown. Nothing much larger sits one base from this clone, and base qualities are not available. TCR CDR3 regions were amplified from genomic DNA by multiplex PCR using the deep immunoSEQ assay. For each cell subset, the extracted genomic DNA was distributed evenly across all wells of several immunoSEQ 96-well plates, and each plate served as one replicate. Each replicate PCR for sorted subsets received around 200 ng genomic DNA, equal to about 30,000 T cell genomes. Purified libraries were quantified with a Qubit 3.0 fluorometer, sized on a Bioanalyzer 2100, and re-quantified with the KAPA Library Quantification kit. Every immunoSEQ 96-well plate was sequenced on a dedicated single-read 150-cycle Illumina NextSeq 550 flow cell. In the source study's methods: Because the immunoSEQ output included only junctional sequences and no quality scores, the filtering could not be the same as the filtering used for full-length reads. Sequences were annotated with PyIR, a Python wrapper for IgBLAST v1.9, using IMGT germline references to assign V/J genes and CDR3. Reads were filtered out if the reads had weak V/J assignments (E-value above 1e-6), no CDR3, stop codons, out-of-frame junctions, or ambiguous translated residues. V3J clonotypes were defined as sequences sharing an identical inferred V gene, J gene, and CDR3 amino acid sequence. Percentage overlap between repertoires was calculated by dividing the number of shared unique clonotypes by the size of the smaller repertoire. Richness of each repertoire was evaluated using RTK rarefaction, the Chao1 estimator, and Recon v2.1 estimates of unobserved clonotypes. Generation probabilities were computed with OLGA for all TCRbeta clonotypes obtained by the gDNA method from several donors. TCRdb re-hosts the immuneACCESS table, in-frame sequences only. Its copies lack some clones; in the studies checked, an unresolved V gene accounts for under half of them, and the cause for the rest is not known. The DNA was the basis for D and trimming; V, J and clone size are from that table. A total of about 2.4 million clones appear in this sample, 93% of them only once. The ten biggest clones cover approximately 0.37% of the sample.

Donors were healthy HIV-negative adults with no recently reported acute infections or vaccinations. All donors were Caucasian adults living in Nashville, Tennessee, USA. Magnetic negative selection was used to enrich CD4+ T cells, after which naive cells were positively selected on CD45RA and the negative fraction became the memory subset. Blood was collected by leukapheresis, and PBMCs were isolated by Ficoll-Histopaque density gradient centrifugation and then cryopreserved in liquid nitrogen vapor phase. Purity and quantity of every magnetically sorted T cell population were checked by analytical flow cytometry. Each sorted fraction had its genomic DNA isolated and then quantified by UV absorbance on a Nanodrop 2000c. This record belongs to a study of shared clonotypes between healthy human individuals (dated by TCRdb to 2020 to 2021). Regarding the research as a whole: Two women and a few men aged 18 to 49 years were included in the cohort. Per donor, leukapheresis produced somewhere between about 0.94 and 9.5 billion PBMCs. To estimate repertoire size and how much clonotype sharing occurs between individuals, the study deeply sequenced the blood TCR repertoires of several healthy adults. For each donor, CD4 naive and CD4 memory were each run on three plates, CD8 naive on two plates, and CD8 memory on one plate. To increase sequencing depth and limit assay-specific biases, TCR repertoire library preparation and sequencing were carried out by different laboratories using diverse techniques.

Results the study describes overall, beyond this receptor: Because the study included a small number of donors, the genetic and exposure-history diversity represented was limited. Rarefaction of sorted-subset datasets indicated incomplete sequencing despite the large sequencing depth. Only blood was sampled, and tissue TCR repertoires likely differ from those in blood. Clonotypes shared by all four sorted-subset donors showed higher generation probabilities than non-shared clonotypes. Across four donors, roughly 5.4% of naive CD4, around 3.3% of naive CD8, 2% to 2.5% of memory CD4, and 0.4% of memory CD8 clonotypes were shared. Estimated clonotype richness was generally larger for naive than for memory subsets. Based on pairwise subsampling, the degree of clonotype sharing among donors was expected to be affected by sequencing depth.

The CDR3 numbers 12 residues from cysteine through phenylalanine. The CDR3 DNA has 36 bases and is translated from base 1. From a lookup of the germline V gene, CDR1 and CDR2 are SGHVS and FNYEAQ. Deletion took 5 bases off V and 9 bases off J, with a span of 11 bases between the germline ends. The sequence was obtained from a man in his late teens or twenties in good health. Some clones in this sample may be carry-over from other donors' samples. The sequenced sample was naive CD4+ T cells from PBMCs. Interpreted using the paper, the cell subset or site label stands for: CD45RA+ positively selected. Recombination joined TRBV7-6 with TRBJ2-4, with an unclear D gene assignment. The encoded CDR3 is CASSAWGSIQYF. The sequenced DNA: TGTGCCAGCAGCGCCTGGGGAAGCATTCAGTACTTC.